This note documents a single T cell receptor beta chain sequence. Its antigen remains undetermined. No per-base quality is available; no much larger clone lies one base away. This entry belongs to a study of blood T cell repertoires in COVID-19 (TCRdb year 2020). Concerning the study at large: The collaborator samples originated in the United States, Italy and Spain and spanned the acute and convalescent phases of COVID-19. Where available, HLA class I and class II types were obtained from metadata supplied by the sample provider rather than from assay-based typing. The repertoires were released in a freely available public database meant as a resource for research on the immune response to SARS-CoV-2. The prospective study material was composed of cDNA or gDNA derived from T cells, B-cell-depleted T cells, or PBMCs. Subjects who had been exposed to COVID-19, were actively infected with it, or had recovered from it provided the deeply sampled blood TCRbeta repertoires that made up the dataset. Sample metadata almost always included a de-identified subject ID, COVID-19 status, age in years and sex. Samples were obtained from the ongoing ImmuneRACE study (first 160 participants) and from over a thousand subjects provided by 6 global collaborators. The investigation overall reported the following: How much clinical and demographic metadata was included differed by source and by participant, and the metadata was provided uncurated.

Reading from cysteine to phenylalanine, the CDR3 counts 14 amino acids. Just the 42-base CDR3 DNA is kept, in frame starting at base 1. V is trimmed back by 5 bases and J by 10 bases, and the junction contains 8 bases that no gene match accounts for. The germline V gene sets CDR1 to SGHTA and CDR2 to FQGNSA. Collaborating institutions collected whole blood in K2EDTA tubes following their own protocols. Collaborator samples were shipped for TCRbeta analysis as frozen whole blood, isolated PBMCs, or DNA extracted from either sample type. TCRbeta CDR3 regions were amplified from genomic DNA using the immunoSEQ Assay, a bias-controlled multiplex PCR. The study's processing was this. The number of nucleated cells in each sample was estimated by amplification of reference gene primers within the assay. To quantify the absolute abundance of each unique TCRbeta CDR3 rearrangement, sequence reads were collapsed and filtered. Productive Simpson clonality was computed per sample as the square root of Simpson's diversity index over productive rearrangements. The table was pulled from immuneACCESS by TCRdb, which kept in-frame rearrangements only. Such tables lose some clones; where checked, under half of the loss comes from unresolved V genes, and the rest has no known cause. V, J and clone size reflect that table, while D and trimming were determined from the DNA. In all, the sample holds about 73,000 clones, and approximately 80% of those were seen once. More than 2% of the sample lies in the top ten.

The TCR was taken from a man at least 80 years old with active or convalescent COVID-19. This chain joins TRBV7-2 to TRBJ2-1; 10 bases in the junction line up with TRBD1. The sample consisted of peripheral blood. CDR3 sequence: CASSPDRGLYEQFF. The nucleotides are TGTGCCAGCAGCCCAGACAGGGGGCTTTACGAGCAGTTCTTC.